The next 24 T cell receptor beta chains were all read from a single sample in a study of blood T cell repertoires in COVID-19. Measured with immunoSEQ multiplex PCR; TCRdb has only the in-frame clones, and not every one. The sample shows approximately 100,000 clones, roughly 90% of them seen only once. The material sequenced was peripheral blood. Receptors were obtained from an older man with acute or convalescent COVID-19.

The chain combines TRBV27 with TRBJ2-7; D perhaps matches TRBD2 (6 bases). The CDR3 loop spans 14 amino acids. Germline lookup yields CDR1 MNHEY and CDR2 SMNVEV (reference sequence). Between the trimmed V and J ends, which lost 2 bases and 6 bases, there was a span of 14 bases. This CDR3 reads CASSLGLGLLEQYF. The CDR3 DNA reads as TGTGCCAGCAGTTTAGGCCTGGGACTCCTCGAGCAGTACTTC.

The V and J genes are TRBV27 and TRBJ2-1, with TRBD2 identical over 7 bases. V gave up 0 bases and J gave up 0 bases; unmatched junction bases: 2. CDR3 length: 16 residues. The germline gives CDR1 MNHEY, CDR2 SMNVEV (reference sequence). CDR3 sequence reads: CASSLSGGSSYNEQFF. CDR3 sequence (DNA): TGTGCCAGCAGTTTATCCGGGGGGAGCTCCTACAATGAGCAGTTCTTC.

The genes are TRBV7-2 and TRBJ1-2; 9 bases align to TRBD1. CDR1 SGHTA and CDR2 FQGNSA come from the germline V gene. The V segment lost 8 bases and the J segment 4 bases; nucleotides outside the gene matches: 8. This CDR3 has 14 residues. Written as DNA, the CDR3 is TGTGCCAGCGGCCAACAGGGGGCGTTCTATGGCTACACCTTC. Translation: CASGQQGAFYGYTF.

The CDR3 reads CASSSTGFQETQYF. CDR3 nucleotide sequence: TGTGCCAGCAGCTCGACAGGATTTCAAGAGACCCAGTACTTC. The J gene is TRBJ2-5, the V gene TRBV11-2, with D maybe TRBD1 (6 bases). V lost 4 bases to trimming and J lost 2 bases, with 11 bases between them. Germline CDR1 reads SGHAT; CDR2 reads FQNNGV. The length of the CDR3 is 14 residues.

This clone was seen a handful of times. CDR3 nucleotides: TGTGCCAGCAGCTCCCACTTAACAGGAGACTATGGCTACACCTTC. This encodes CASSSHLTGDYGYTF. The rearrangement uses TRBV5-5 and TRBJ1-2, with a tentative D call TRBD1 (5 bases). Germline V lookup: CDR1 SGHKS, CDR2 YYEKEE (reference sequence). There are 15 residues in the CDR3. V lost 3 bases to trimming and J lost 3 bases, with 15 bases between them.

The chain couples TRBV29-1 to TRBJ1-2; 8 nucleotides agree with TRBD1. The trim removed 4 bases at V and 6 bases at J, leaving 4 bases unmatched. This CDR3 contains 12 residues. Per germline, CDR1 SQVTM and CDR2 ANQGSEA. CDR3 amino acids: CSVVGQVNGYTF. The CDR3 nucleotides are TGCAGCGTTGTGGGACAGGTTAATGGCTACACCTTC.

The V and J genes are TRBV5-4 and TRBJ1-2; no definite D call. CDR1 is SGHNT and CDR2 is YYREEE in the germline V gene (reference sequence). V lost 2 bases and J 0 bases, leaving 11 bases between the germline ends. The CDR3 is made up of 15 amino acids. This CDR3 reads CASSFGPGTNYGYTF. CDR3 DNA sequence: TGTGCCAGCAGCTTCGGTCCAGGCACTAACTATGGCTACACCTTC.

The J gene is TRBJ2-2, the V gene TRBV14; 7 bases agree with TRBD1. CDR1 is SGHDN, CDR2 FVKESK, per germline. The junction had 9 bases not matched to a gene; V was cut back by 0 bases and J by 5 bases. The CDR3 runs 17 residues. CDR3: CASSQERRQGGTGELFF. The CDR3 nucleotides read TGTGCCAGCAGCCAAGAAAGGCGACAGGGCGGGACCGGGGAGCTGTTTTTT.

This chain uses TRBV7-9 with TRBJ2-5; 8 nucleotides align to TRBD2. The CDR3 covers 14 residues. Germline loops: CDR1 SEHNR, CDR2 FQNEAQ (reference sequence). Trimming cost V 2 bases and J 5 bases; bases outside gene matches: 4. The CDR3 loop is CASSLSGGVETQYF. The CDR3 DNA reads TGTGCCAGCAGCTTAAGCGGGGGAGTCGAGACCCAGTACTTC.

V usage is TRBV7-9 and J usage is TRBJ2-7; 8 nucleotides line up with TRBD1. From germline, CDR1 is SEHNR and CDR2 FQNEAQ (reference sequence). The junction had 11 bases not matched to a gene; V was cut back by 5 bases and J by 5 bases. The length of the CDR3 is 15 residues. DNA of the CDR3: TGTGCCAGCAGCGAGAGGACAGGGCGGTTAAACGAGCAGTACTTC. It is translated as CASSERTGRLNEQYF.

The chain uses TRBV7-8 and TRBJ1-1; D remains ambiguous. Trimming cost V 2 bases and J 6 bases, with 10 bases left between them. This CDR3 spans 13 amino acids. The germline V gene encodes CDR1 SGHVS and CDR2 FQNEAQ. The CDR3 DNA follows: TGTGCCAGCAGCTTATTAGGGAGGGCTGAAGCTTTCTTT. Its translation is CASSLLGRAEAFF.

The chain combines TRBV7-2 with TRBJ2-1, with 14 nucleotides matching TRBD2. The CDR3 is made up of 16 amino acids. Germline CDR1 reads SGHTA; CDR2 reads FQGNSA. Trimming at V came to 3 bases and at J to 9 bases, leaving 7 bases not matched to a gene. CDR3: CASSFEGLAGVGEQFF. The CDR3 DNA reads TGTGCCAGCAGCTTTGAGGGACTAGCGGGGGTCGGTGAGCAGTTCTTC.

This chain joins TRBV7-9 and TRBJ1-6; perhaps TRBD1 as D (5 bases). The CDR3 consists of 18 residues. Germline CDR1 is SEHNR and CDR2 is FQNEAQ (reference sequence). Trimming left V 4 bases short and J 0 bases short, with 16 bases between. The CDR3 DNA reads TGTGCCAGCAGCTCCTTGGGGGGGGTCAGCTCCTATAATTCACCCCTCCACTTT. It translates to CASSSLGGVSSYNSPLHF. Drawing the rest from reference TRBV7-9 and TRBJ1-6, the complete variable domain is DTGVSQNPRHKITKRGQNVTFRCDPISEHNRLYWYRQTLGQGPEFLTYFQNEAQLEKSRLLSDRFSAERPKGSFSTLEIQRTEQGDSAMYLCASSSLGGVSSYNSPLHFGNGTRLTVT.

The rearrangement joins TRBV24-1 to TRBJ1-5; 10 bases line up with TRBD1. The CDR3 contains 14 residues. The ends lost 5 bases at V and 4 bases at J; junction bases unmatched: 1. CDR1 KGHDR and CDR2 SFDVKD come from the germline V gene. CDR3 sequence reads: CATSGTGGNQPQHF. In DNA, the CDR3 is TGTGCCACCAGTGGGACAGGGGGAAATCAGCCCCAGCATTTT.

The chain joins TRBV19 to TRBJ1-5; D gene ambiguous. This CDR3 comprises 14 residues. Germline-derived CDR1 and CDR2 are LNHDA and SQIVND (reference sequence). V lost 5 bases, J lost 6 bases, and 14 bases lay in between. The CDR3 coding sequence is TGTGCCAGTAGTTTCACAGCGGGAGGTCAGCCCCAGCATTTT. Translated, it gives CASSFTAGGQPQHF. Looking up the rest from reference TRBV19 and TRBJ1-5 gives the full variable domain: DGGITQSPKYLFRKEGQNVTLSCEQNLNHDAMYWYRQDPGQGLRLIYYSQIVNDFQKGDIAEGYSVSREKKESFPLTVTSAQKNPTAFYLCASSFTAGGQPQHFGDGTRLSIL.

The chain employs TRBV12-3 or TRBV12-4 and TRBJ1-2; no clear D. The V gene lost 5 bases and the J gene lost 2 bases, with 9 bases spanning the gap. The CDR3 sequence is 13 residues long. This chain's CDR3 is CASSIRINYGYTF. The CDR3 DNA is TGTGCCAGCAGTATCAGGATCAACTATGGCTACACCTTC.

V and J are TRBV6-6 and TRBJ1-3; 7 bases match TRBD1. The CDR3 totals 15 residues. V lost 6 bases and J lost 4; bases outside the gene matches: 9. Germline V gives CDR1 MNHNY, CDR2 SVGAGI (reference sequence). CDR3 region: CASSIQGDGGNTIYF. CDR3 coding DNA: TGTGCCAGCAGCATCCAGGGGGATGGGGGAAACACCATATATTTT.

V gene TRBV9 combines with J gene TRBJ2-7; no clear D. V shed 0 bases and J shed 1 base, with 8 bases lying between them. Looked up from germline, CDR1 is SGDLS and CDR2 is YYNGEE. The CDR3 spans 14 residues. CDR3 residues: CASSVGDFSYEQYF. The CDR3 region has the DNA TGTGCCAGCAGCGTAGGAGACTTTTCCTACGAGCAGTACTTC. The entire variable domain, with the rest obtained from reference TRBV9 and TRBJ2-7, is as follows: DSGVTQTPKHLITATGQRVTLRCSPRSGDLSVYWYQQSLDQGLQFLIQYYNGEERAKGNILERFSAQQFPDLHSELNLSSLELGDSALYFCASSVGDFSYEQYFGPGTRLTVT.

This chain links TRBV5-1 with TRBJ1-1, with no clear D. V was shortened by 4 bases and J by 7 bases, with 17 bases between the two germline ends. CDR1 is SGHRS and CDR2 is YFSETQ in the germline V gene. The CDR3 length is 14 residues. The CDR3 nucleotides read TGCGCCAGCAGCCCCAATACTTGGAGCGATGAAGCTTTCTTT. This sequence encodes CASSPNTWSDEAFF. Based on the CDR3 plus reference TRBV5-1 and TRBJ1-1, the full variable domain is KAGVTQTPRYLIKTRGQQVTLSCSPISGHRSVSWYQQTPGQGLQFLFEYFSETQRNKGNFPGRFSGRQFSNSRSEMNVSTLELGDSALYLCASSPNTWSDEAFFGQGTRLTVV.

This chain joins TRBV27 and TRBJ1-1; 7 nucleotides agree with TRBD1. The germline V gene has CDR1 MNHEY and CDR2 SMNVEV (reference sequence). The V gene end was trimmed by 3 bases and the J gene end by 3 bases; junction bases not matched to a gene: 4. The CDR3 extends over 14 amino acids. The CDR3 loop is CASSFNRGYTEAFF. CDR3 DNA: TGTGCCAGCAGTTTTAACAGGGGATACACTGAAGCTTTCTTT.

This chain uses TRBV3-1 (or the pseudogene TRBV3-2) with TRBJ1-3; unclear D gene. The V and J ends lost 2 bases and 2 bases respectively, with 10 bases between them. The CDR3 has 15 amino acids. CDR1 LGHDT and CDR2 YNNKEL come from the germline V gene (reference sequence). The CDR3 reads CASSQSQVAGNTIYF. CDR3 nucleotides: TGTGCCAGCAGCCAATCCCAGGTTGCTGGAAACACCATATATTTT.

The chain carries TRBV2 and TRBJ2-7; 14 nucleotides line up with TRBD2. The junction had 12 bases not matched to a gene; V was cut back by 9 bases and J by 5 bases. This CDR3 has 16 amino acids. Germline CDR1 and CDR2: SNHLY and FYNNEI. CDR3 amino acids: CASTGTSGSFGDEQYF. DNA for the CDR3: TGTGCCAGTACCGGGACTAGCGGGAGTTTTGGAGACGAGCAGTACTTC.

The V and J genes are TRBV13 and TRBJ1-1; D not certain. With 5 bases removed from V and 6 bases from J, the gap between germline ends came to 16 bases. CDR1 and CDR2 (germline): PRHDT, FYEKMQ (reference sequence). This CDR3 is built from 14 residues. The CDR3 sequence: CASSPRPRSSEAFF. CDR3 coding DNA: TGTGCCAGCAGCCCTAGGCCACGGTCTTCTGAAGCTTTCTTT.

The gene calls are TRBV12-3 or TRBV12-4 and TRBJ2-5; 7 bases are a match to TRBD2. The J segment lost 3 bases and the V segment lost 2 bases, leaving 0 bases of the junction unmatched. The length of the CDR3 is 13 residues. The DNA for the CDR3 is TGTGCCAGCAGTTTACTAGCGGAAGAGACCCAGTACTTC. Protein product: CASSLLAEETQYF.